These 28 T cell receptor beta chains originate from one sample sequenced in a study of glioma-infiltrating T cells. Amplification of TCR alpha and beta CDR3 regions from RNA used iRepertoire nested multiplex PCR. Each CDR3 protein is one row after TCRdb ran MiXCR on the multiplex PCR reads. The sample yields some 17,000 distinct CDR3 sequences, 58% seen once. Sample: glioma tissue, nonneoplastic brain tissue, or PBMCs (not recorded which). These receptors all come from a human donor with low-grade glioma or glioblastoma, undergoing nonglioma brain surgery, or in good health (not recorded which).

The chain has TRBV4-1 and TRBJ1-1; TRBD1 matches 9 bases. Germline assignment: CDR1 MGHRA and CDR2 YSYEKL. There are 15 residues in the CDR3. Unmatched junction bases numbered 6, after V lost 2 bases and J lost 5 bases. In nucleotides, the CDR3 is TGCGCCAGCAGCCAATCGTACAGGGGGCGAACTGAAGCTTTCTTT. Translating it yields CASSQSYRGRTEAFF.

V and J are TRBV6-2 or TRBV6-3 and TRBJ2-1, with D unclear. The germline CDR1 and CDR2 sequences are MNHEY and SVGEGT. V shed 5 bases and J shed 0 bases, with 17 bases lying between them. CDR3 length: 17 residues. Written as DNA, the CDR3 is TGTGCCAGCAGTCGAACCCGACGCGAGAGCTCCTACAATGAGCAGTTCTTC. This sequence encodes CASSRTRRESSYNEQFF.

This clonotype has more than one count but fewer than ten. The rearrangement uses TRBV20-1 and TRBJ2-3, with 12 bases identical to TRBD1. This CDR3 is 15 amino acids long. Per germline, CDR1 DFQATT and CDR2 SNEGSKA (reference sequence). The junction had 6 bases not matched to a gene; V was cut back by 4 bases and J by 4 bases. The CDR3 DNA follows: TGCAGTGCTAACCCCGGGACAGGGGGCTCAGATACGCAGTATTTT. Its translation is CSANPGTGGSDTQYF.

A note on this clonotype: Since no conserved phenylalanine or tryptophan closes the CDR3, a read error is the likely cause. It is unclear where the CDR3 begins or ends on the DNA, so no DNA is shown, and the CDR3 is as TCRdb lists it. The chain couples TRBV28 to TRBJ1-1. Inclusive of both ends, the CDR3 amounts to 15 amino acids. From germline, CDR1 is MDHEN and CDR2 SYDVKM. The CDR3 here is CASSFWVLTNTEAFL.

The rearrangement links TRBV10-3 to TRBJ1-1; D is unresolved. The CDR3 consists of 14 residues. CDR1 is ENHRY, CDR2 SYGVKD, per germline. The V gene lost 2 bases and the J gene lost 3 bases, with 10 bases spanning the gap. For the CDR3, the DNA is TGTGCCATCAGTGAGCGGGGATCGGACACTGAAGCTTTCTTT. It encodes CAISERGSDTEAFF.

This clonotype was observed a handful of times. Here the CDR3 DNA reads TGTGCCAGCAGCTATGACTCCGCGACATCCTACGAGCAGTACTTC. This encodes CASSYDSATSYEQYF. The rearrangement links TRBV6-2 or TRBV6-3 to TRBJ2-7; no firm D call. The CDR3 length is 15 residues. Between the trimmed V and J ends, which lost 6 bases and 1 base, there was a span of 16 bases. Germline CDR1 is MNHEY and CDR2 is SVGEGT.

This clonotype was detected only a few times. The V call is TRBV20-1, the J call TRBJ1-2; D is perhaps TRBD1 (5 bases). The CDR3 is 14 amino acids. Trimming left V 4 bases short and J 0 bases short, with 12 bases between. Per germline, CDR1 DFQATT and CDR2 SNEGSKA (reference sequence). CDR3 amino acids: CSAIEGLTNYGYTF. The DNA of the CDR3 is TGCAGTGCTATTGAGGGGTTGACTAACTATGGCTACACCTTC.

The chain employs TRBV14 and TRBJ1-3; no clear D gene. Trimming removed 2 bases at V and 4 bases at J, with 3 bases between. Per the germline V gene, CDR1 is SGHDN and CDR2 is FVKESK. This CDR3 spans 12 amino acids. CDR3 in amino acids: CASSQTGNTIYF. The CDR3 DNA sequence: TGTGCCAGCAGCCAAACGGGAAACACCATATATTTT.

This clonotype is medium-sized by share. The chain couples TRBV27 to TRBJ1-5, with TRBD1 as a possible D gene (5 bases). The V gene's germline CDR1 is MNHEY and CDR2 SMNVEV (reference sequence). The V gene lost 8 bases and the J gene lost 4 bases, with 9 bases spanning the gap. The CDR3 sequence is 12 residues long. CDR3: CASRSGNQPQHF. As DNA, the CDR3 is TGTGCCAGCCGCTCAGGGAATCAGCCCCAGCATTTT.

In this sample, this clonotype turned up a few times. The CDR3 loop is CASIPTGRNSPLHF. CDR3 DNA: TGTGCCAGCATTCCCACAGGGCGGAATTCACCCCTCCACTTT. The V gene is TRBV6-1, the J gene TRBJ1-6; the D gene is possibly TRBD1 (6 bases). V lost 7 bases, J lost 7 bases, and 14 bases lay in between. Germline V gene data show CDR1 as MNHNS and CDR2 as SASEGT. CDR3 size: 14 residues.

There are many counts of this clonotype. The V and J genes are TRBV20-1 and TRBJ2-7; TRBD1 matches at 9 bases. This CDR3 contains 14 residues. Losses at the gene ends were 7 bases for V and 4 bases for J; bases not matched to a gene: 11. Germline CDR1 DFQATT, CDR2 SNEGSKA (reference sequence). CDR3 in DNA: TGCAGTGGAACCACCGGGACAGGGACGTACGAGCAGTACTTC. Its translation is CSGTTGTGTYEQYF.

This clonotype was observed many times. The V gene is TRBV6-1, the J gene TRBJ2-2; tentatively, D is TRBD2 (5 bases). Trimming shortened V by 6 bases and J by 5 bases, and 16 bases separated the two germline ends. CDR3 length equals 15 residues. Germline V gene data show CDR1 as MNHNS and CDR2 as SASEGT. Here the CDR3 DNA reads TGTGCCAGCAGCCGACCCACTGAGGGTACCGGGGAGCTGTTTTTT. This sequence encodes CASSRPTEGTGELFF.

J is TRBJ2-3 and V is TRBV27; possibly TRBD2 for D (5 bases). Between the trimmed V and J ends, which lost 3 bases and 6 bases, there was a span of 7 bases. Germline CDR1 MNHEY, CDR2 SMNVEV (reference sequence). The CDR3 length is 12 residues. CDR3 bases: TGTGCCAGCAGTTTCCCGGGGGATACGCAGTATTTT. Amino acid sequence: CASSFPGDTQYF.

As to this clonotype: A read error is likely, as this CDR3 ends without the conserved phenylalanine or tryptophan. The chain employs TRBV9 and TRBJ2-1, with 15 bases that match TRBD2. The CDR3 loop spans 17 amino acids. Per the germline V gene, CDR1 is SGDLS and CDR2 is YYNGEE. The junction had 7 bases not matched to a gene; V was cut back by 0 bases and J by 9 bases. The chain's CDR3 is CASSVAPGLAGGPEQFL. The DNA of the CDR3 is TGTGCCAGCAGCGTAGCTCCGGGACTAGCGGGAGGCCCTGAGCAGTTCCTC.

This clonotype was picked up one time. The chain carries TRBV29-1 and TRBJ1-3, with D perhaps TRBD1 (6 bases). CDR1 and CDR2 (germline): SQVTM, ANQGSEA. The CDR3 length is 14 residues. Trimming pared 1 base from V and 2 bases from J, leaving 9 bases between. The CDR3 region is CSVEGRGAGNTIYF. The CDR3 DNA reads TGCAGCGTTGAAGGCAGGGGAGCTGGAAACACCATATATTTT.

V and J are TRBV27 and TRBJ2-3, with a tentative D call TRBD2 (5 bases). Germline loops: CDR1 MNHEY, CDR2 SMNVEV (reference sequence). The CDR3 has 14 amino acids. Trimming removed 6 bases from V and 4 bases from J, with 14 bases in between. For the CDR3, the DNA is TGTGCCAGCAGCCGGGATAGGGCGGCAGATACGCAGTATTTT. Protein: CASSRDRAADTQYF.

This clonotype was observed a few times. This chain connects TRBV27 to TRBJ1-1; a weak D match, TRBD1 (6 bases). The CDR3 length is 14 residues. V was cut by 9 bases and J by 2 bases, with 16 bases left in between. CDR1 and CDR2 from the germline V gene are MNHEY and SMNVEV (reference sequence). The CDR3 spells CASSRDMRNTEAFF. As DNA, the CDR3 is TGTGCCAGTTCGCGGGACATGAGAAACACTGAAGCTTTCTTT.

The chain combines TRBV6-6 with TRBJ1-6; 7 nucleotides match TRBD1. The CDR3 is made up of 15 amino acids. CDR1 MNHNY and CDR2 SVGAGI come from the germline V gene (reference sequence). V lost 2 bases, J lost 7 bases, and 5 bases stayed unmatched. CDR3 nucleotides: TGTGCCAGCAGTTACGAGGACAGGCTCAATTCACCCCTCCACTTT. Its protein product is CASSYEDRLNSPLHF.

This rearrangement joins TRBV6-1 to TRBJ1-5; D gene ambiguous. The CDR3 spans 13 residues. The germline V and J ends were trimmed by 6 bases and 5 bases, with 11 bases remaining between them. Per germline, CDR1 MNHNS and CDR2 SASEGT. The CDR3 reads CASRLGVYQPQHF. The CDR3 nucleotides read TGTGCCAGCAGATTAGGAGTTTATCAGCCCCAGCATTTT.

This clonotype was detected only a few times. The J gene is TRBJ1-2, the V gene TRBV4-3, with D perhaps matching TRBD1 (5 bases). Trimming took 3 bases from V and 2 from J, leaving 7 bases between them. Germline V CDR1 and CDR2: LGHNA, YSLEER. The CDR3 is made up of 13 amino acids. The DNA of the CDR3 is TGCGCCAGCAGCCATCGGGGGAACTATGGCTACACCTTC. Its protein is CASSHRGNYGYTF.

The chain recombines TRBV7-9 with TRBJ1-2, with D possibly TRBD1 on 5 matching bases. Germline V gene lookup returns CDR1 SEHNR and CDR2 FQNEAQ (reference sequence). CDR3 length equals 13 residues. The V and J ends lost 2 bases and 8 bases respectively, with 12 bases between them. CDR3 coding DNA: TGTGCCAGCAGCTTAAGCCGGGACGGAGGCTACACCTTC. As protein: CASSLSRDGGYTF.

The sample holds many counts of this clonotype. The chain carries TRBV6-1 and TRBJ2-6; D possibly uses TRBD1 or TRBD2 (5 bases each). V was pared by 7 bases and J by 1 base, with 11 bases between. This CDR3 has 15 amino acids. In germline, CDR1 is MNHNS, CDR2 SASEGT. DNA of the CDR3: TGTGCCAGCATCCGGGGCGAGTCTGGGGCCAACGTCCTGACTTTC. Its protein product is CASIRGESGANVLTF.

A few counts support this clonotype. This chain connects TRBV6-2 or TRBV6-3 to TRBJ2-5, with D uncertain. CDR1 is MNHEY, CDR2 SVGEGT, per germline. With 6 bases removed from V and 5 bases from J, the gap between germline ends came to 10 bases. This CDR3 is 12 amino acids long. The CDR3 nucleotides are TGTGCCAGCAGGCCCGGGCCGGAGACCCAGTACTTC. Encoded protein: CASRPGPETQYF.

This clonotype was observed once. Because it lacks the conserved phenylalanine or tryptophan at the end, this CDR3 is likely a read error. The rearrangement joins TRBV20-1 to TRBJ2-1; D not certain. V lost 5 bases and J lost 4, with 15 bases in between. Germline CDR1 reads DFQATT; CDR2 reads SNEGSKA (reference sequence). The CDR3 runs 14 residues. The CDR3 region has the DNA TGCAGTGCTTTGAACGAGCGAGCTTACAATGAGCAGTTCCTC. As protein: CSALNERAYNEQFL.

V and J are TRBV20-1 and TRBJ1-1, with D uncertain. Trimming pared 5 bases from V and 6 bases from J, leaving 16 bases between. This CDR3 has 13 residues. Germline loops: CDR1 DFQATT, CDR2 SNEGSKA (reference sequence). The CDR3 sequence is CSALLHRSAEAFF. CDR3 nucleotides: TGCAGTGCTCTTCTCCACCGGTCCGCTGAAGCTTTCTTT.

The chain couples TRBV6-6 to TRBJ1-5; D is perhaps TRBD1 or TRBD2 (5 bases each). The J call is in doubt because the DNA end fits TRBJ2-3 better. CDR1 and CDR2 from the germline V gene are MNHNY and SVGAGI (reference sequence). This CDR3 is 14 amino acids long. The CDR3 DNA is TGTGCCAGCAGTTACGGGGGTAACAATCAGCCCCAGTATTTT. It is translated as CASSYGGNNQPQYF.

With respect to this clonotype: A much more abundant neighbour one base away suggests this may be a read error. J is TRBJ2-1 and V is TRBV4-3, with no clear D. This CDR3 comprises 15 residues. Germline values: CDR1 LGHNA, CDR2 YSLEER. CDR3: CASSKDRQNYNEQFF. CDR3 in DNA: TGCGCCAGCAGCAAAGATCGTCAGAATTACAATGAGCAGTTCTTC.

V is TRBV9 and J is TRBJ1-2, with 8 bases lining up with TRBD1. Germline V gives CDR1 SGDLS, CDR2 YYNGEE. V trimming: 0 bases; J trimming: 4 bases; junction bases outside the gene matches: 8. The CDR3 is made up of 16 amino acids. The CDR3 reads CASSVATGQDLYGYTF. The CDR3 DNA reads as TGTGCCAGCAGCGTAGCTACGGGACAGGACCTCTATGGCTACACCTTC. Supplemented by reference TRBV9 and TRBJ1-2, the full variable domain reads DSGVTQTPKHLITATGQRVTLRCSPRSGDLSVYWYQQSLDQGLQFLIQYYNGEERAKGNILERFSAQQFPDLHSELNLSSLELGDSALYFCASSVATGQDLYGYTFGSGTRLTVV.